This TCR beta chain derives from a study of shared clonotypes between healthy human individuals. Study results and caveats: The four-donor shared clonotypes exceeded non-shared clonotypes in generation probability, with non-shared ones scoring lower. Relative to memory subsets, naive subsets generally showed larger estimated richness. Clonotype sharing among donors was expected to depend on sequencing depth.

Trimming took off 6 bases at V and 0 bases at J, with 15 bases between the two ends. The CDR3 runs to 16 residues. CDR1 is SNHLY, CDR2 FYNNEI, per germline. Worth noting for this clone: The antigen remains undetermined.

As defined, naive CD8 cells were CD45RO-negative and positively selected for CCR7, with terminally differentiated effector memory CD45RA+ cells excluded. Sequencing was at deep level. The protocol was immunoSEQ multiplex PCR, while the TCRdb copy is restricted to in-frame clones and leaves out a portion. The profile shows some 2 million clones, over 85% of them singletons. This chain links TRBV2 with TRBJ1-3, with D maybe TRBD1 (5 bases). Sequenced material: naive CD8+ T cells sorted from blood. This receptor was taken from a man in his late teens or twenties in good health. The CDR3 spells CASRWDPSGSGNTIYF. Here the CDR3 DNA reads TGTGCCAGCAGGTGGGACCCATCAGGCTCTGGAAACACCATATATTTT. The entire variable domain, with the rest obtained from reference TRBV2 and TRBJ1-3, is as follows: EPEVTQTPSHQVTQMGQEVILRCVPISNHLYFYWYRQILGQKVEFLVSFYNNEISEKSEIFDDQFSVERPDGSNFTLKIRSTKLEDSAMYFCASRWDPSGSGNTIYFGEGSWLTVV.